This T cell receptor beta chain appears in the sequencing data of a study of read filtering for tumor transcriptome and immune sequencing. Study summary: DNase treatment preceded whole-transcriptome library preparation.

Germline-derived CDR1 and CDR2 are MDHEN and SYDVKM. Germline trimming cut 6 bases from V and 1 base from J; bases unmatched to any gene: 9. CDR3 length: 16 amino acids. This library used around 400 ng RNA and molecular barcoded adaptors spanning alpha/delta and beta/gamma chains. TCRdb processed the reads anew with MiXCR; each CDR3 protein has one entry. The repertoire consists of some 62,000 distinct CDR3 sequences, with about 14% occurring once and the leading ten covering approximately 47%. Points from the study as a whole: Compared with RNA-seq, IR-seq gave much higher clonotype depth and reliability.

At least ten counts were recorded for this clonotype. Its antigen remains unknown. The TCR originated in a donor aged 40 or older with multiple myeloma. This rearrangement joins TRBV28 to TRBJ1-1, with 9 bases identical to TRBD1. Sequencing was carried out using a population of CD138-negative cells sorted from bone marrow. The CDR3 sequence: CASSPQGGQGNTEAFF. The CDR3, as DNA: TGTGCCAGCAGCCCGCAAGGGGGACAGGGGAACACTGAAGCTTTCTTT.